These T cell receptor beta chains were read from a single sample in a study of blood T cell repertoires in COVID-19. TCRdb keeps only in-frame clones here, not all; method: immunoSEQ multiplex PCR. The table records 220,000 or so clones, about four fifths of them present only once. What was sequenced was peripheral blood. The receptors derive from a woman over 75 with acute or convalescent COVID-19. Both conserved end residues are part of each CDR3. D genes are given only for firm matches. Clone size is stated in some rows and not others, as once, few, many or a class when expanded.

j_call: TRBJ1-4
clone_size: .
v_call: TRBV9
d_call: TRBD1
cdr3_aa: CASSATTGGNEKLFF
cdr3_nt: TGTGCCAGCAGCGCGACGACAGGGGGCAATGAAAAACTGTTTTTT

j_call: TRBJ1-4
clone_size: .
v_call: TRBV30
d_call: TRBD1
cdr3_aa: CAWSTGVEEKLFF
cdr3_nt: TGTGCCTGGAGTACAGGGGTGGAGGAAAAACTGTTTTTT

j_call: TRBJ1-1
clone_size: .
v_call: TRBV11-2
d_call: TRBD1
cdr3_aa: CASSLGRRRGRGRNTEAFF
cdr3_nt: TGTGCCAGCAGCTTAGGAAGGCGAAGGGGGCGCGGAAGGAACACTGAAGCTTTCTTT

j_call: TRBJ1-2
clone_size: .
v_call: TRBV6-1
d_call: TRBD1
cdr3_aa: CASSEALRGLGYTF
cdr3_nt: TGTGCCAGCAGTGAAGCGCTCAGGGGGCTTGGCTACACCTTC

j_call: TRBJ1-6
clone_size: .
v_call: TRBV27
d_call: TRBD1
cdr3_aa: CASSWTGESPLHF
cdr3_nt: TGTGCCAGCAGTTGGACAGGGGAGTCACCCCTCCACTTT

j_call: TRBJ2-1
clone_size: .
v_call: TRBV11-2
d_call: .
cdr3_aa: CASSATGMRDNEQFF
cdr3_nt: TGTGCCAGCAGCGCCACGGGGATGAGGGACAATGAGCAGTTCTTC

j_call: TRBJ2-2
clone_size: .
v_call: TRBV12-5
d_call: .
cdr3_aa: CASGLVLQAGTGELFF
cdr3_nt: TGTGCTAGTGGTTTGGTTTTGCAGGCGGGAACCGGGGAGCTGTTTTTT

j_call: TRBJ1-2
clone_size: .
v_call: TRBV19
d_call: .
cdr3_aa: CASSSGHPAYGYTF
cdr3_nt: TGTGCCAGTAGTTCCGGACATCCTGCGTATGGCTACACCTTC

j_call: TRBJ2-1
clone_size: .
v_call: TRBV7-2
d_call: .
cdr3_aa: CASSLEAGKYNEQFF
cdr3_nt: TGTGCCAGCAGCTTAGAGGCGGGGAAATACAATGAGCAGTTCTTC

j_call: TRBJ2-6
clone_size: once
v_call: TRBV24-1
d_call: TRBD1
cdr3_aa: CATGTGSSGANVLTF
cdr3_nt: TGTGCCACCGGGACAGGGAGCTCTGGGGCCAACGTCCTGACTTTC

j_call: TRBJ1-1
clone_size: .
v_call: TRBV5-4
d_call: .
cdr3_aa: CASSLDQGRDTEAFF
cdr3_nt: TGTGCCAGCAGCTTGGATCAGGGAAGGGACACTGAAGCTTTCTTT

j_call: TRBJ2-3
clone_size: once
v_call: TRBV5-1
d_call: .
cdr3_aa: CASSWTPGSSTDTQYF
cdr3_nt: TGCGCCAGCAGCTGGACGCCGGGATCTAGCACAGATACGCAGTATTTT

j_call: TRBJ1-2
clone_size: .
v_call: TRBV6-5
d_call: .
cdr3_aa: CASSPGHPRGYTF
cdr3_nt: TGTGCCAGCAGCCCGGGACACCCTCGTGGCTACACCTTC

j_call: TRBJ1-2
clone_size: few
v_call: TRBV28
d_call: .
cdr3_aa: CASSLGQGFFYGYTF
cdr3_nt: TGTGCCAGCAGTTTGGGGCAGGGATTCTTCTATGGCTACACCTTC

j_call: TRBJ1-1
clone_size: .
v_call: TRBV4-2
d_call: .
cdr3_aa: CASSQVWAGEAFF
cdr3_nt: TGTGCCAGCAGCCAAGTATGGGCGGGGGAAGCTTTCTTT

j_call: TRBJ1-4
clone_size: few
v_call: TRBV5-4
d_call: .
cdr3_aa: CASSLDEIGDGLFF
cdr3_nt: TGTGCCAGCAGCTTGGACGAAATCGGGGATGGACTGTTTTTT

j_call: TRBJ2-3
clone_size: .
v_call: TRBV3-1/TRBV3-2
d_call: TRBD2
cdr3_aa: CASSQESSGGGGVTQYF
cdr3_nt: TGTGCCAGCAGCCAAGAATCAAGCGGGGGAGGCGGCGTAACGCAGTATTTT

j_call: TRBJ1-2
clone_size: .
v_call: TRBV9
d_call: .
cdr3_aa: CASSAGGAPGYGYTF
cdr3_nt: TGTGCCAGCAGCGCGGGCGGGGCGCCGGGATATGGCTACACCTTC

j_call: TRBJ2-5
clone_size: .
v_call: TRBV5-4
d_call: .
cdr3_aa: CASSLATQETQYF
cdr3_nt: TGTGCCAGCAGCTTGGCTACGCAAGAGACCCAGTACTTC

j_call: TRBJ2-3
clone_size: few
v_call: TRBV27
d_call: TRBD2
cdr3_aa: CASSYTGLAQYF
cdr3_nt: TGTGCCAGCAGTTATACGGGACTAGCGCAGTATTTT

j_call: TRBJ1-1
clone_size: .
v_call: TRBV18
d_call: TRBD1
cdr3_aa: CASSPQGADDTEAFF
cdr3_nt: TGTGCCAGCTCACCACAGGGGGCGGATGACACTGAAGCTTTCTTT

j_call: TRBJ1-1
clone_size: .
v_call: TRBV3-1/TRBV3-2
d_call: TRBD1
cdr3_aa: CASSLRTGWPSAEAFF
cdr3_nt: TGTGCCAGCAGCCTTCGGACAGGGTGGCCGAGCGCTGAAGCTTTCTTT

j_call: TRBJ2-3
clone_size: .
v_call: TRBV3-1/TRBV3-2
d_call: .
cdr3_aa: CASSHTSWATDTQYF
cdr3_nt: TGTGCCAGCAGCCACACTAGCTGGGCGACAGATACGCAGTATTTT

j_call: TRBJ1-5
clone_size: .
v_call: TRBV5-1
d_call: .
cdr3_aa: CASSLGGALNQPQHF
cdr3_nt: TGCGCCAGCAGCTTGGGTGGGGCCCTAAATCAGCCCCAGCATTTT

j_call: TRBJ1-5
clone_size: once
v_call: TRBV6-5
d_call: TRBD1
cdr3_aa: CASSQTGQGGQPQHF
cdr3_nt: TGTGCCAGCAGTCAGACGGGACAGGGAGGTCAGCCCCAGCATTTT

j_call: TRBJ1-1
clone_size: .
v_call: TRBV7-2
d_call: .
cdr3_aa: CASSSRATGGLGFF
cdr3_nt: TGTGCCAGCAGCTCCCGGGCTACGGGGGGTCTTGGTTTCTTT